This entry features one T cell receptor beta chain sequence. Its antigen is unidentified. V shed 6 bases, J shed 2 bases, and the junction held 10 bases outside the gene matches. Germline assignment: CDR1 SQVTM and CDR2 ANQGSEA. The CDR3 spans 16 residues. When sampled, the donors appeared nominally healthy, though they likely had unrecorded immune exposures. 60 Vbeta and 13 Jbeta primers were used in PCR. Assay used: immunoSEQ multiplex PCR; TCRdb lists only in-frame clones, some missing. The sample lists fewer than 150,000 clones, about 78% seen once, with around 3.6% in the top ten. This specimen belongs to a study of cytomegalovirus exposure and HLA in healthy donors. Turning to the study itself: Researchers found that under 90% of over 350 genotyped donors fell within the Caucasian-associated ancestry cluster. The study's findings and limits: In a later analysis, at a false discovery rate of 0.05, approximately 16,000 TCR beta sequences matched HLA alleles. It was about 150 TCR beta chains that were listed as cytomegalovirus-associated.

The TCR originated in a man aged 18 to 35 in good health and CMV-seronegative. Sequenced: PBMCs. The chain joins TRBV29-1 to TRBJ1-4, with 9 bases identical to TRBD1. The chain's CDR3 is CSVGTGLLATNEKLFF. CDR3 coding DNA: TGCAGCGTAGGGACAGGGTTGTTAGCGACTAATGAAAAACTGTTTTTT. The full variable domain, in which reference TRBV29-1 and TRBJ1-4 provide the parts outside the CDR3, is SAVISQKPSRDICQRGTSLTIQCQVDSQVTMMFWYRQQPGQSLTLIATANQGSEATYESGFVIDKFPISRPNLTFSTLTVSNMSPEDSSIYLCSVGTGLLATNEKLFFGSGTQLSVL.